These 15 T cell receptor beta chains originate from one sample sequenced in a study of T-cell memory formation after mild COVID-19. One entry per CDR3 protein results from TCRdb running MiXCR on the 5' RACE reads. This table has more than 300,000 distinct CDR3 sequences, 13% to 15% appearing once. Sequenced sample: PBMCs or a T cell subset sorted from them (not recorded which). The receptors originated from a man younger than 30 who had mild COVID-19 (a few samples of this study predate the infection). Cell type and time point are not known.

This clonotype was found a few times. The chain combines TRBV29-1 with TRBJ2-1; D not certain. CDR1 is SQVTM and CDR2 is ANQGSEA in the germline V gene. With 4 bases removed from V and 0 bases from J, the gap between germline ends came to 16 bases. CDR3 length equals 16 residues. DNA of the CDR3: TGCAGCGTTGGCCCACTTAGGTACCGCTCCTACAATGAGCAGTTCTTC. Protein sequence: CSVGPLRYRSYNEQFF.

The gene calls are TRBV7-9 and TRBJ1-2, with D possibly TRBD1 on 6 matching bases. There are 14 residues in the CDR3. Germline CDR1 and CDR2: SEHNR and FQNEAQ (reference sequence). V lost 1 base to trimming and J lost 9 bases, with 15 bases between them. This CDR3 is CASSLGGRGQSYTF. The DNA of the CDR3 is TGTGCCAGCAGCTTAGGAGGCAGGGGTCAGAGCTACACCTTC.

This chain uses TRBV11-2 with TRBJ2-3; D possibly corresponds to TRBD1 (5 bases). CDR1 and CDR2 (germline): SGHAT, FQNNGV. Deletions cut 0 bases from V and 5 bases from J, with 18 bases between. This CDR3 has 17 amino acids. The CDR3 protein is CASSLETGQGTGDTQYF. CDR3 nucleotides: TGTGCCAGCAGCTTAGAAACCGGGCAGGGTACCGGAGATACGCAGTATTTT.

This clonotype was counted a few times. The J gene is TRBJ1-1, the V gene TRBV7-6, with D perhaps TRBD1 (6 bases). Per germline, CDR1 SGHVS and CDR2 FNYEAQ. The length of the CDR3 is 16 residues. V was clipped by 1 base and J by 0 bases, with 12 bases between them. The CDR3 reads CASSLEAGVVNTEAFF. The CDR3 DNA sequence: TGTGCCAGCAGCTTAGAGGCAGGGGTCGTGAACACTGAAGCTTTCTTT.

J is TRBJ2-2 and V is TRBV2; no definite D call. This CDR3 is 12 amino acids long. Trimming shortened V by 9 bases and J by 2 bases, and 7 bases separated the two germline ends. Germline CDR1 SNHLY, CDR2 FYNNEI. The CDR3 sequence: CARSSNTGELFF. CDR3 DNA sequence: TGTGCCAGATCGTCCAACACCGGGGAGCTGTTTTTT. The full variable domain, with the rest looked up from reference TRBV2 and TRBJ2-2, is EPEVTQTPSHQVTQMGQEVILRCVPISNHLYFYWYRQILGQKVEFLVSFYNNEISEKSEIFDDQFSVERPDGSNFTLKIRSTKLEDSAMYFCARSSNTGELFFGEGSRLTVL.

This chain uses TRBV19 with TRBJ2-1, with D unresolved. The CDR3 has 14 residues. Trimming shortened V by 6 bases and J by 8 bases, and 17 bases separated the two germline ends. The germline V gene has CDR1 LNHDA and CDR2 SQIVND (reference sequence). DNA of the CDR3: TGTGCCAGTAGCCCCATCGAGGCTGGGGATGAGCAGTTCTTC. It codes for CASSPIEAGDEQFF.

V usage is TRBV7-9 and J usage is TRBJ1-2; no reliable D call. Trimming took 5 bases from V and 2 from J, leaving 12 bases between them. Germline CDR1 is SEHNR and CDR2 is FQNEAQ (reference sequence). The CDR3 totals 14 residues. In nucleotides, the CDR3 is TGTGCCAGCAGCCCCGCGGGAAAAAACTATGGCTACACCTTC. Translating gives CASSPAGKNYGYTF.

This clonotype was seen more than once but under ten times. The chain recombines TRBV7-2 with TRBJ1-2; D call uncertain. Trimming shortened V by 4 bases and J by 7 bases, and 13 bases separated the two germline ends. Germline values: CDR1 SGHTA, CDR2 FQGNSA. CDR3 size: 13 residues. The CDR3 sequence is CASSSPETFGYTF. The CDR3 DNA reads as TGTGCCAGCAGCTCCCCCGAGACCTTTGGCTACACCTTC.

In its sample, this clonotype was seen a few times. J is TRBJ1-5 and V is TRBV6-6; 10 nucleotides agree with TRBD1. V trimming: 5 bases; J trimming: 6 bases; junction bases outside the gene matches: 13. Germline-derived CDR1 and CDR2 are MNHNY and SVGAGI (reference sequence). This CDR3 is built from 17 residues. CDR3 in amino acids: CASSKQTGTGEAQPQHF. The CDR3 DNA follows: TGTGCCAGCAGTAAACAAACCGGGACAGGGGAAGCTCAGCCCCAGCATTTT.

The CDR3 loop reads CASSGGHFTGELFF. As DNA, the CDR3 is TGCGCCAGCAGCGGAGGACACTTTACCGGGGAGCTGTTTTTT. The chain is built from TRBV5-1 and TRBJ2-2; D may be TRBD1 or TRBD2 (5 bases each). Trimming removed 4 bases from V and 5 bases from J, with 12 bases in between. From germline, CDR1 is SGHRS and CDR2 YFSETQ. The CDR3 length is 14 residues.

This clonotype was seen a few times. V and J are TRBV20-1 and TRBJ2-1, with 9 bases identical to TRBD2. This CDR3 is built from 14 residues. Unmatched junction bases numbered 1, after V lost 4 bases and J lost 0 bases. Germline loops: CDR1 DFQATT, CDR2 SNEGSKA (reference sequence). In DNA form, the CDR3 reads TGCAGTGCTATTAGCGGGAGCTCCTACAATGAGCAGTTCTTC. Its translation is CSAISGSSYNEQFF.

The sample holds a few counts of this clonotype. The chain has TRBV4-3 and TRBJ1-2, with D possibly being TRBD1 (6 bases). Trimming took off 0 bases at V and 7 bases at J, with 18 bases between the two ends. This CDR3 comprises 16 residues. Germline V lookup: CDR1 LGHNA, CDR2 YSLEER. For the CDR3, the DNA is TGCGCCAGCAGCCAAGAGATGGTTCGGGGGCGAACTGGCTACACCTTC. Protein product: CASSQEMVRGRTGYTF.

At least ten counts were recorded for this clonotype. This sequence joins TRBV5-1 and TRBJ2-3, with D unresolved. V dropped 3 bases and J dropped 3 bases, with 11 bases sitting between them. CDR3 length: 14 amino acids. Looked up from germline, CDR1 is SGHRS and CDR2 is YFSETQ. Written as DNA, the CDR3 is TGCGCCAGCAGCTGGACCTTCGGGACAGATACGCAGTATTTT. Its translation is CASSWTFGTDTQYF.

A few counts support this clonotype. The gene calls are TRBV2 and TRBJ2-3; D remains unclear. This CDR3 is built from 10 residues. Trimming removed 7 bases at V and 5 bases at J, with 4 bases between. Germline assignment: CDR1 SNHLY and CDR2 FYNNEI. The CDR3, as DNA: TGTGCCAGCATAGGAGATACGCAGTATTTT. This gives the protein CASIGDTQYF.

This clonotype was seen ten or more times. V gene TRBV5-1 combines with J gene TRBJ2-3; TRBD1 agrees at 8 bases. CDR3 length: 15 amino acids. Germline lookup yields CDR1 SGHRS and CDR2 YFSETQ. J was trimmed by 2 bases and V by 5 bases; bases with no gene match: 7. CDR3 sequence (DNA): TGCGCCAGCAGACCGACAGGGGAAGACACAGATACGCAGTATTTT. This codes for CASRPTGEDTDTQYF. The whole variable domain, filled in from reference TRBV5-1 and TRBJ2-3, reads KAGVTQTPRYLIKTRGQQVTLSCSPISGHRSVSWYQQTPGQGLQFLFEYFSETQRNKGNFPGRFSGRQFSNSRSEMNVSTLELGDSALYLCASRPTGEDTDTQYFGPGTRLTVL.